This passage covers 30 T cell receptor beta chains from one sample sequenced in a study of CD8 T cells in Susac syndrome. With random hexamers, 0.5 to 1 ug RNA was reverse transcribed. MiXCR was run by TCRdb on the immunoSEQ multiplex PCR reads, yielding one entry per CDR3 protein. This sample has 150,000 to 200,000 distinct CDR3 sequences, with approximately 95% found just once. Input material: CD4+ T cells from PBMCs. Receptors were obtained from a human donor with multiple sclerosis.

J is TRBJ2-1 and V is TRBV15, with a tentative D call TRBD2 (5 bases). Looked up from germline, CDR1 is LNHNV and CDR2 is YYDKDF (reference sequence). The ends were cut back, 1 base at V and 8 bases at J, with 9 bases in the middle. This CDR3 spans 13 amino acids. The CDR3 coding sequence is TGTGCCACCAGCAGAGTAGGAGCGGATGAGCAGTTCTTC. It specifies CATSRVGADEQFF.

V gene TRBV7-9 combines with J gene TRBJ1-1; D gene unclear. V was pared by 0 bases and J by 1 base, with 12 bases between. The length of the CDR3 is 16 residues. Germline V gene lookup returns CDR1 SEHNR and CDR2 FQNEAQ (reference sequence). The CDR3 DNA is TGTGCCAGCAGCTTAGCTCGGGTGACGGGGAACACTGAAGCTTTCTTT. Protein sequence: CASSLARVTGNTEAFF.

The count of this clonotype is one. V and J are TRBV27 and TRBJ2-7; D possibly uses TRBD1 or TRBD2 (6 bases each). CDR1 and CDR2 (germline): MNHEY, SMNVEV (reference sequence). V was clipped by 4 bases and J by 9 bases, with 19 bases between them. This CDR3 comprises 14 residues. CDR3 in amino acids: CASSSRQEGGGQYF. The CDR3 DNA is TGTGCCAGCAGTTCCCGACAGGAGGGGGGCGGGCAGTACTTC.

The chain couples TRBV6-1 to TRBJ1-6; D perhaps matches TRBD1 (5 bases). V was cut by 7 bases and J by 12 bases, with 25 bases left in between. Germline assignment: CDR1 MNHNS and CDR2 SASEGT. The CDR3 extends over 16 amino acids. As DNA, the CDR3 is TGTGCCAGCAAGGCGGGATACACAGGAAAACTGGGACCCCTCCACTTT. Translated, it gives CASKAGYTGKLGPLHF.

The gene calls are TRBV2 and TRBJ1-5, with D possibly TRBD1 on 6 matching bases. V was shortened by 7 bases and J by 5 bases, with 21 bases between the two germline ends. CDR3 length: 16 residues. Germline values: CDR1 SNHLY, CDR2 FYNNEI. CDR3 nucleotides: TGTGCCAGCACAGAGGGGGGAAGGAGGACCGATCAGCCCCAGCATTTT. This sequence encodes CASTEGGRRTDQPQHF.

As regards this clonotype: An end of the junction does not agree with germline; a read error may underlie this. V gene TRBV12-3 or TRBV12-4 combines with J gene TRBJ1-2; D is possibly TRBD1 (6 bases). The CDR3 totals 11 residues. This CDR3 is CASSDLSGRGF. The CDR3 region has the DNA TGTGCCAGCAGTGACCTGAGCGGCAGGGGCTTC.

Here the CDR3 reads CASKTDQETQYF. CDR3 DNA: TGTGCCAGCAAGACGGATCAAGAGACCCAGTACTTC. V is TRBV2 and J is TRBJ2-5, with D hard to call. The CDR3 is 12 amino acids. Looked up from germline, CDR1 is SNHLY and CDR2 is FYNNEI. V lost 7 bases and J 2 bases, leaving 8 bases between the germline ends.

This sequence joins TRBV29-1 and TRBJ1-5, with D uncertain. The length of the CDR3 is 12 residues. Germline CDR1 SQVTM, CDR2 ANQGSEA. Between the trimmed V and J ends, which lost 6 bases and 3 bases, there was a span of 9 bases. The CDR3 nucleotides read TGCAGCGTAACAGTTGACAATCAGCCCCAGCATTTT. It specifies CSVTVDNQPQHF.

The rearrangement links TRBV30 to TRBJ1-5, with a possible D match to TRBD1 (6 bases). The length of the CDR3 is 16 residues. The germline V gene encodes CDR1 GTSNPN and CDR2 SVGIG (reference sequence). V shed 4 bases and J shed 4 bases, with 20 bases lying between them. CDR3 protein: CAWKFGQLFSNQPQHF. The CDR3 nucleotides read TGTGCCTGGAAATTTGGACAGCTCTTCTCAAATCAGCCCCAGCATTTT.

The CDR3 sequence is CASSQAGGAGTQYF. CDR3 bases: TGTGCCAGCAGCCAAGCAGGGGGTGCTGGTACGCAGTATTTT. The chain couples TRBV14 to TRBJ2-3; 7 bases align to TRBD1. The CDR3 extends over 14 amino acids. Germline CDR1 and CDR2: SGHDN and FVKESK. V gave up 1 base and J gave up 8 bases; unmatched junction bases: 6.

The chain uses TRBV14 and TRBJ2-7; D is ambiguous. Germline CDR1 SGHDN, CDR2 FVKESK. The CDR3 has 15 amino acids. Trimming took 1 base from V and 1 from J, leaving 11 bases between them. Written as DNA, the CDR3 is TGTGCCAGCAGCCAAGGAGTGGGTTTATCCTACGAGCAGTACTTC. It yields the protein CASSQGVGLSYEQYF. Full variable domain (outside the CDR3, taken from reference TRBV14 and TRBJ2-7): EAGVTQFPSHSVIEKGQTVTLRCDPISGHDNLYWYRRVMGKEIKFLLHFVKESKQDESGMPNNRFLAERTGGTYSTLKVQPAELEDSGVYFCASSQGVGLSYEQYFGPGTRLTVT.

The CDR3 region is CASSFGGASGPTDTQYF. The CDR3 nucleotides read TGTGCCAGCAGCTTCGGCGGGGCTAGCGGACCCACAGATACGCAGTATTTT. The J gene is TRBJ2-3, the V gene TRBV3-1, with 7 bases aligning to TRBD2. CDR1 is LGHDT and CDR2 is YNNKEL in the germline V gene (reference sequence). The CDR3 extends over 17 amino acids. V shed 5 bases and J 2 bases; nucleotides not matched to a gene: 13.

The chain couples TRBV4-1 to TRBJ1-5; TRBD1 matches 10 bases. The CDR3 loop spans 17 amino acids. Looked up from germline, CDR1 is MGHRA and CDR2 is YSYEKL. Losses at the gene ends were 0 bases for V and 7 bases for J; bases not matched to a gene: 9. DNA for the CDR3: TGCGCCAGCAGCCAAGAGAGGGGGACAGGGGTGGGACAGCCCCAGCATTTT. Translating gives CASSQERGTGVGQPQHF.

This clonotype was counted once. The gene calls are TRBV20-1 and TRBJ2-3; D is ambiguous. The CDR3 length is 14 residues. CDR1 DFQATT and CDR2 SNEGSKA come from the germline V gene (reference sequence). V was trimmed by 5 bases and J by 4 bases, leaving 16 bases between them. CDR3 DNA: TGCAGTGCTGGAATTATCGATAGTCCAGATACGCAGTATTTT. Protein: CSAGIIDSPDTQYF.

This chain connects TRBV20-1 to TRBJ1-1, with D unclear. The germline V and J ends were trimmed by 7 bases and 1 base, with 19 bases remaining between them. This CDR3 spans 15 amino acids. The germline V gene encodes CDR1 DFQATT and CDR2 SNEGSKA (reference sequence). The CDR3 DNA follows: TGCAGTGTTACTAAATCTTGGGTTCGGAACACTGAAGCTTTCTTT. Translated, it gives CSVTKSWVRNTEAFF.

The chain links TRBV19 to TRBJ1-6; tentatively, D is TRBD1 (6 bases). CDR3 size: 15 residues. CDR1 is LNHDA and CDR2 is SQIVND in the germline V gene (reference sequence). Trimming shortened V by 6 bases and J by 9 bases, and 18 bases separated the two germline ends. The CDR3 loop reads CASSPQGLGGSPLHF. As DNA, the CDR3 is TGTGCCAGTAGCCCTCAGGGGCTGGGGGGTTCACCCCTCCACTTT.

This chain uses TRBV6-2 or TRBV6-3 with TRBJ2-3, with D unresolved. The CDR3 is 14 residues long. Germline assignment: CDR1 MNHEY and CDR2 SVGEGT. Trimming stripped 6 bases from V and 1 base from J, with 11 bases between. CDR3 DNA sequence: TGTGCCAGCAGCCCCTGGGAAGGCACAGATACGCAGTATTTT. It translates to CASSPWEGTDTQYF.

The chain couples TRBV18 to TRBJ2-7; the D gene is possibly TRBD1 (6 bases). This CDR3 is 13 amino acids long. Germline CDR1 is KGHSH and CDR2 is LQKENI. V was pared by 3 bases and J by 5 bases, with 11 bases between. In DNA form, the CDR3 reads TGTGCCAGCTCACCTACAGGGCTGCACGAGCAGTACTTC. Translating it yields CASSPTGLHEQYF.

This clonotype was detected once. The chain carries TRBV27 and TRBJ2-6; 10 nucleotides line up with TRBD1. Trimming at V came to 5 bases and at J to 4 bases, leaving 8 bases not matched to a gene. The CDR3 is 17 amino acids. Germline CDR1 MNHEY, CDR2 SMNVEV (reference sequence). The CDR3 coding sequence is TGTGCCAGCAGTCCTCGACAGGGGGCGCGCGGGGCCAACGTCCTGACTTTC. Its translation: CASSPRQGARGANVLTF.

The rearrangement joins TRBV30 to TRBJ1-5, with D hard to call. Trimming took 0 bases from V and 7 from J, leaving 10 bases between them. From germline, CDR1 is GTSNPN and CDR2 SVGIG (reference sequence). CDR3 length: 13 residues. The CDR3 region is CAWSVGMDQPQHF. The CDR3 nucleotides read TGTGCCTGGAGTGTAGGGATGGACCAGCCCCAGCATTTT.

In this sample, this clonotype turned up a few times. This chain links TRBV12-3 or TRBV12-4 with TRBJ2-7, with D possibly being TRBD2 (6 bases). Trimming removed 1 base from V and 7 bases from J, with 11 bases in between. The CDR3 extends over 13 amino acids. This CDR3 is CASSLDSGGEQYF. The CDR3 DNA reads as TGTGCCAGCAGTTTAGATTCCGGGGGTGAGCAGTACTTC.

This chain uses TRBV4-3 with TRBJ2-7; possibly TRBD1 for D (6 bases). This CDR3 spans 15 amino acids. V lost 0 bases and J 3 bases, leaving 12 bases between the germline ends. CDR1 is LGHNA, CDR2 YSLEER, per germline. This CDR3 reads CASSQEGAQGYEQYF. The CDR3 region has the DNA TGCGCCAGCAGCCAAGAGGGGGCGCAGGGCTACGAGCAGTACTTC.

This chain links TRBV5-6 with TRBJ2-1; 7 bases fit TRBD2. The germline V gene has CDR1 SGHDT and CDR2 YYEEEE. The V gene end was trimmed by 4 bases and the J gene end by 0 bases; junction bases not matched to a gene: 10. The CDR3 consists of 17 residues. CDR3 coding DNA: TGTGCCAGCAGCCCGGGACTAACGGGAAGCTCCTACAATGAGCAGTTCTTC. Its protein is CASSPGLTGSSYNEQFF.

The sample holds a few counts of this clonotype. The chain carries TRBV7-2 and TRBJ1-4; TRBD1 is a possible D gene (5 bases). V gave up 0 bases and J gave up 8 bases, with 10 bases separating them. Germline CDR1 reads SGHTA; CDR2 reads FQGNSA. The CDR3 contains 14 residues. The CDR3 here is CASSLARAREKLFF. The CDR3 DNA follows: TGTGCCAGCAGCTTAGCCAGGGCACGGGAAAAACTGTTTTTT.

The chain joins TRBV6-1 to TRBJ1-6; 11 nucleotides match TRBD1. CDR1 MNHNS and CDR2 SASEGT come from the germline V gene. The CDR3 extends over 16 amino acids. V lost 5 bases to trimming and J lost 10 bases; unmatched junction nucleotides: 10. In nucleotides, the CDR3 is TGTGCCAGCAGTCCCCGGACAGGGGGCAAAAGCTCACCCCTCCACTTT. This codes for CASSPRTGGKSSPLHF.

The chain recombines TRBV10-3 with TRBJ1-4, with no clear D. In germline, CDR1 is ENHRY, CDR2 SYGVKD. Trimming removed 3 bases at V and 5 bases at J, with 16 bases between. This CDR3 spans 16 amino acids. The CDR3 DNA reads TGTGCCATCAGTGATGTGTCGGCGGTAGTAAATGAAAAACTGTTTTTT. It specifies CAISDVSAVVNEKLFF.

The V gene is TRBV7-9, the J gene TRBJ2-7, with 8 nucleotides matching TRBD1. Germline V gene sequence: CDR1 SEHNR, CDR2 FQNEAQ (reference sequence). With 3 bases clipped from V and 9 bases from J, the junction kept 7 bases outside the gene matches. The CDR3 runs 13 residues. The CDR3, as DNA: TGTGCCAGCAGCTTTGGTACCGGGACAGGGCAGTACTTC. It is translated as CASSFGTGTGQYF.

The chain couples TRBV3-1 to TRBJ1-6, with D possibly matching TRBD1 (5 bases). Trimming left V 4 bases short and J 9 bases short, with 13 bases between. The CDR3 is 14 residues long. Germline V gene sequence: CDR1 LGHDT, CDR2 YNNKEL (reference sequence). The CDR3 loop reads CASSPWDGSSPLHF. CDR3 DNA sequence: TGTGCCAGCAGCCCCTGGGACGGATCTTCACCCCTCCACTTT.

The chain links TRBV30 to TRBJ1-1; the D gene is possibly TRBD1 (5 bases). Trimming removed 2 bases at V and 4 bases at J, with 11 bases between. CDR3 length: 13 residues. In germline, CDR1 is GTSNPN, CDR2 SVGIG (reference sequence). The CDR3 coding sequence is TGTGCCTGGAGTTTTGGTAGGGGCACTGAAGCTTTCTTT. Translated: CAWSFGRGTEAFF.

The genes are TRBV4-1 and TRBJ1-2; D is ambiguous. V gave up 2 bases and J gave up 4 bases, with 17 bases separating them. CDR3 length: 16 residues. CDR1 MGHRA and CDR2 YSYEKL come from the germline V gene. CDR3 sequence: CASSQPAEGNFYGYTF. The CDR3 DNA is TGCGCCAGCAGCCAACCCGCCGAAGGGAATTTCTATGGCTACACCTTC.